The 9 T cell receptor beta chains below all came from one sample that was sequenced in a study of T cells in Graves' hyperthyroidism and ophthalmopathy. TCR beta CDR3 region amplification was performed from RNA transcripts. Researchers ran a first-round RT-PCR on the TCR CDR3 using the HTBI primer set. Each CDR3 protein gets one entry after TCRdb re-called the multiplex PCR reads with MiXCR. The table shows under 30,000 distinct CDR3 sequences, with under 55% occurring only once. Material for sequencing was blood. All receptors derive from a woman aged 40 to 55 with Graves' hyperthyroidism that later progressed to Graves' ophthalmopathy.

The chain recombines TRBV7-6 with TRBJ2-7; 9 bases agree with TRBD2. Germline CDR1 is SGHVS and CDR2 is FNYEAQ. J gave up 2 bases and V 3 bases, and 8 bases lay outside the gene matches. The CDR3 extends over 16 amino acids. The DNA of the CDR3 is TGTGCCAGCAGCTTTATAGTAGCGGGAGCTGCCTACGAGCAGTACTTC. Its translation: CASSFIVAGAAYEQYF.

The V and J genes are TRBV20-1 and TRBJ2-7; no clear D gene. Trimming left V 4 bases short and J 9 bases short, with 25 bases between. Germline loops: CDR1 DFQATT, CDR2 SNEGSKA (reference sequence). The CDR3 contains 15 residues. CDR3 protein: CSAIHTLLSYERQYF. The CDR3 nucleotides read TGCAGTGCTATTCACACCCTCCTCTCCTACGAGCGGCAGTACTTC.

This chain connects TRBV9 to TRBJ2-3, with a possible D match to TRBD1 (5 bases). Trimming left V 0 bases short and J 2 bases short, with 10 bases between. The CDR3 runs to 15 residues. CDR1 and CDR2 from the germline V gene are SGDLS and YYNGEE. The CDR3 nucleotides read TGTGCCAGCAGCGTAGGAGACAGCTACACAGATACGCAGTATTTT. Protein sequence: CASSVGDSYTDTQYF.

The chain is built from TRBV19 and TRBJ2-7; 7 bases match TRBD1. J gave up 3 bases and V 11 bases, and 10 bases lay outside the gene matches. The CDR3 contains 13 residues. Germline V gene lookup returns CDR1 LNHDA and CDR2 SQIVND (reference sequence). In DNA, the CDR3 is TGTGCCGCACAGGGGCCAGAGTTCTACGAGCAGTACTTC. Protein product: CAAQGPEFYEQYF.

V gene TRBV12-3 or TRBV12-4 combines with J gene TRBJ2-5; 8 bases are a match to TRBD1. The ends lost 5 bases at V and 5 bases at J; junction bases unmatched: 7. The CDR3 extends over 14 amino acids. The CDR3 reads CASSRSTGVETQYF. The CDR3 DNA follows: TGTGCCAGCAGTCGTTCGACAGGGGTCGAGACCCAGTACTTC.

This clonotype was observed many times. V usage is TRBV27 and J usage is TRBJ2-7; D may be TRBD2 (6 bases). Germline V lookup: CDR1 MNHEY, CDR2 SMNVEV (reference sequence). CDR3 length equals 14 residues. Trimming took 2 bases from V and 7 from J, leaving 15 bases between them. The CDR3 spells CASSLDGGSCEQYF. CDR3 DNA sequence: TGTGCCAGCAGTTTAGATGGGGGGTCCTGTGAGCAGTACTTC.

The CDR3 DNA reads TGTGCCAGCAGCTTGTCGGGGGGGGAGCTGTTTTTT. Protein product: CASSLSGGELFF. The chain joins TRBV7-9 to TRBJ2-2, with D maybe TRBD2 (5 bases). Germline assignment: CDR1 SEHNR and CDR2 FQNEAQ (reference sequence). This CDR3 is built from 12 residues. V lost 3 bases, J lost 8 bases, and 7 bases lay in between.

This clonotype has a handful of counts. The rearrangement joins TRBV2 to TRBJ2-1, with 10 bases identical to TRBD2. V gave up 6 bases and J gave up 3 bases; unmatched junction bases: 5. The CDR3 spans 15 residues. Germline V gives CDR1 SNHLY, CDR2 FYNNEI. The CDR3, as DNA: TGTGCCAGCAGGGCTAGCGGGAGTGGCTACAATGAGCAGTTCTTC. Translated: CASRASGSGYNEQFF.

This chain joins TRBV2 and TRBJ2-7; D possibly corresponds to TRBD1 (6 bases). V was trimmed by 7 bases and J by 3 bases, leaving 10 bases between them. This CDR3 has 12 residues. Germline CDR1 reads SNHLY; CDR2 reads FYNNEI. DNA of the CDR3: TGTGCCAGCAATACAGGGTACTACGAGCAGTACTTC. It codes for CASNTGYYEQYF. The variable domain in full, with the rest retrieved from reference TRBV2 and TRBJ2-7, is EPEVTQTPSHQVTQMGQEVILRCVPISNHLYFYWYRQILGQKVEFLVSFYNNEISEKSEIFDDQFSVERPDGSNFTLKIRSTKLEDSAMYFCASNTGYYEQYFGPGTRLTVT.